Described below is a single TCR beta chain sequence and its context. This sample is part of a study of T-cell memory formation after mild COVID-19. Study-wide context: TCR clustering was largely donor specific.

Trimming cost V 5 bases and J 9 bases; bases outside gene matches: 16. The germline gives CDR1 MNHEY, CDR2 SVGEGT. This CDR3 has 16 amino acids. TCR alpha and TCR beta cDNA libraries carrying sample barcodes and UMIs were produced by 5'RACE using constant-segment primers. Using its own MiXCR run on the 5' RACE reads, TCRdb lists one record per CDR3 protein. Of about 600,000 distinct CDR3 sequences in the sample, less than 25% were seen once. The rearrangement links TRBV6-2 or TRBV6-3 to TRBJ1-5; 7 bases fit TRBD1. Input material: PBMCs or a T cell subset sorted from them (not recorded which). The TCR was taken from an adult woman who had mild COVID-19 (a few samples of this study predate the infection). Cell type and time point are not known. CDR3 nucleotides: TGTGCCAGCAGTGACCCAACAGGGGCCTTGGGACGGCCCCAGCATTTT. Its translation: CASSDPTGALGRPQHF.